Presented here are 7 T cell receptor beta chains from one specimen sequenced in a study of control samples from healthy donors and cancer patients. Assay used: immunoSEQ multiplex PCR; TCRdb lists only in-frame clones, some missing. In the table there are around 94,000 clones, roughly nine tenths of which are singletons. The sequenced sample was blood. Every receptor here comes from a woman aged 45-59 years in good health.

J is TRBJ1-1 and V is TRBV7-8; no reliable D call. This CDR3 is 14 amino acids long. V was trimmed by 2 bases and J by 0 bases, leaving 7 bases between them. Germline V gene lookup returns CDR1 SGHVS and CDR2 FQNEAQ. This CDR3 is CASSLRGLNTEAFF. Written as DNA, the CDR3 is TGTGCCAGCAGCTTACGGGGTCTGAACACTGAAGCTTTCTTT.

The CDR3 coding sequence is TGTGCCAGCAGTACCCTCTCCGGGACAGGGGGGGCAGATACGCAGTATTTT. It translates to CASSTLSGTGGADTQYF. The chain couples TRBV27 to TRBJ2-3, with TRBD1 matching 11 bases. Looked up from germline, CDR1 is MNHEY and CDR2 is SMNVEV (reference sequence). This CDR3 has 17 residues. V dropped 5 bases and J dropped 4; count of bases not matched to a gene: 11.

The gene calls are TRBV19 and TRBJ2-2; a possible D gene is TRBD1 (5 bases). The ends were cut back, 3 bases at V and 3 bases at J, with 11 bases in the middle. Germline V gives CDR1 LNHDA, CDR2 SQIVND (reference sequence). This CDR3 is built from 15 residues. The CDR3 sequence: CASSMWGADTGELFF. The CDR3 DNA reads TGTGCCAGTAGTATGTGGGGCGCGGACACCGGGGAGCTGTTTTTT.

The chain carries TRBV27 and TRBJ2-3, with TRBD2 matching 13 bases. Germline CDR1 is MNHEY and CDR2 is SMNVEV (reference sequence). V dropped 8 bases and J dropped 8; count of bases not matched to a gene: 25. The CDR3 is made up of 20 amino acids. The CDR3 region has the DNA TGTGCCAGCGGGTCGGCTATCTCGCCGGGACTAGCGGGGAGGGGGGTTACGCAGTATTTT. This sequence encodes CASGSAISPGLAGRGVTQYF.

The chain combines TRBV5-6 with TRBJ2-3, with a possible D match to TRBD1 (5 bases). Germline V gene lookup returns CDR1 SGHDT and CDR2 YYEEEE. The CDR3 is 15 amino acids. V dropped 2 bases and J dropped 2 bases, with 12 bases sitting between them. CDR3 in DNA: TGTGCCAGCAGCTTTGGACAACCAGACACAGATACGCAGTATTTT. It codes for CASSFGQPDTDTQYF.

CDR3 amino acids: CASSLGVSGPYNEQFF. The CDR3 region has the DNA TGTGCCAGCAGCTTAGGGGTTAGCGGCCCCTACAATGAGCAGTTCTTC. The rearrangement joins TRBV7-9 to TRBJ2-1; D might be TRBD2 (6 bases). Germline loops: CDR1 SEHNR, CDR2 FQNEAQ (reference sequence). V dropped 1 base and J dropped 2 bases, with 12 bases sitting between them. The CDR3 is 16 amino acids.

The CDR3 DNA follows: TGTGCCAGCAGCCGGACGTGGGGGGGGCAAGATACGCAGTATTTT. This sequence encodes CASSRTWGGQDTQYF. The rearrangement uses TRBV6-5 and TRBJ2-3, with a tentative D call TRBD2 (7 bases). Germline V gene data show CDR1 as MNHEY and CDR2 as SVGAGI. V lost 6 bases and J lost 5, with 18 bases in between. This CDR3 is 15 amino acids long.